This TCR beta chain comes out of a study of T cell clonality in common variable immunodeficiency. Study outcomes and limitations: TCRbeta clonality was increased in CVID versus healthy controls. Reportedly, TCR beta sequences from common variable immunodeficiency showed fewer deletions and N-nucleotide insertions. CVID patient heterogeneity limited repertoire-clinical complication correlations.

This clone has at least ten counts. The target antigen is unknown. Read coverage stops 3 residues before the CDR3 terminus; the germline J gene supplies the remainder. Trimming took off 3 bases at V and 5 bases at J, with 16 bases between the two ends. The germline CDR1 and CDR2 sequences are SGHVS and FNYEAQ. CDR3 length equals 15 residues. Assay used: immunoSEQ multiplex PCR; TCRdb lists only in-frame clones, some missing. This repertoire holds tens of thousands of clones, and none appear only once. Donors gave roughly 4.5 to 8.5 ml heparinized peripheral whole blood. The chain combines TRBV7-6 with TRBJ2-5; a weak D match, TRBD1 (6 bases). The clonotype comes from a person aged 18-70 years in good health. The sequenced sample was peripheral blood mononuclear cells. CDR3 DNA (partial): TGTGCCAGCAGCTTCATAGCAGCCCAGGGGGAGACC. This encodes CASSFIAAQGET. The full CDR3 reads CASSFIAAQGETQYF.